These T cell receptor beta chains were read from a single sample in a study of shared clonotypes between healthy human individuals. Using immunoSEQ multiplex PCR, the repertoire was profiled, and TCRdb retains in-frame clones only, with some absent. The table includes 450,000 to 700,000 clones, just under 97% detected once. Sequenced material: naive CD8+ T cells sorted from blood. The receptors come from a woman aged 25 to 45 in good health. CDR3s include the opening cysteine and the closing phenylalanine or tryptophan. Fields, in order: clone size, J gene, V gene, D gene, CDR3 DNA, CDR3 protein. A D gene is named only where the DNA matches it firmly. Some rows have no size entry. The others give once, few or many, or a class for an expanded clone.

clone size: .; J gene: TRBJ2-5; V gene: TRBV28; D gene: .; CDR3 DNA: TGTGCCAGCAGTTTAGACCCGGACTACTTTAACTTCCAAGAGACCCAGTACTTC; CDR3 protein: CASSLDPDYFNFQETQYF
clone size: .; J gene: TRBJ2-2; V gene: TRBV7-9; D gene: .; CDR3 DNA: TGTGCCAGCAGACCAGACACGGCCGGGGAGCTGTTTTTT; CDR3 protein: CASRPDTAGELFF
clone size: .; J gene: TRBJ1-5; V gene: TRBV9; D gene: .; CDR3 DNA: TGTGCCAGCAGCGTAGATGAGGCTGATCAGCCCCAGCATTTT; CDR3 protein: CASSVDEADQPQHF
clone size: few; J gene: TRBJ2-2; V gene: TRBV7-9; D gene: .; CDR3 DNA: TGTGCCAGCAGCTTACCAAGACACACCGGGGAGCTGTTTTTT; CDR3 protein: CASSLPRHTGELFF
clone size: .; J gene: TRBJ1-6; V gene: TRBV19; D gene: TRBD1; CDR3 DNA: TGTGCCAGTAGTATCCCGCGGGGACAGGAGGGGTCACCCCTCCACTTT; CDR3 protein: CASSIPRGQEGSPLHF
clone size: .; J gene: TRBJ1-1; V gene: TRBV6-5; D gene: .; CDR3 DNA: TGTGCCAGCAGTTACTCGTCGGGAGCTGAAGCTTTCTTT; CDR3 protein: CASSYSSGAEAFF
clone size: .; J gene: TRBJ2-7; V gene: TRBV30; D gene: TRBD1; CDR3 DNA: TGTGCCTGGAGTAATCGGGACAGGGGTTACGAGCAGTACTTC; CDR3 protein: CAWSNRDRGYEQYF
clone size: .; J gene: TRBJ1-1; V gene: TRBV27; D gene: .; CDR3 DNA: TGTGCCAGCAGTTTCGCGCCCGGGACAGAAGCTTTCTTT; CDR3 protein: CASSFAPGTEAFF
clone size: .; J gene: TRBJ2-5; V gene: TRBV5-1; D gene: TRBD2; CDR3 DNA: TGCGCCAGCAGCGAGGGACTAGCGGGAGAGACCCAGTACTTC; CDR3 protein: CASSEGLAGETQYF
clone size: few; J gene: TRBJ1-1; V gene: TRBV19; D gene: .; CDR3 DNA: TGTGCCAGTAGTATAGCGGGTGGGGAAGCTTTCTTT; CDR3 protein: CASSIAGGEAFF
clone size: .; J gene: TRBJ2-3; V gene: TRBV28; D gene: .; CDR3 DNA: TGTGCCAGCAGTTTATATAGCGGCACAGATACGCAGTATTTT; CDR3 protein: CASSLYSGTDTQYF
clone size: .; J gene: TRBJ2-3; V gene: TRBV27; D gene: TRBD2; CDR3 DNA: TGTGCCAGCAGTTTAATGGGGGGGGAAGATACGCAGTATTTT; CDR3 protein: CASSLMGGEDTQYF
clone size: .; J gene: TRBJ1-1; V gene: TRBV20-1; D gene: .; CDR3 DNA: TGCAGTGCTTTTTCAGGGTCTGAAGCTTTCTTT; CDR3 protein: CSAFSGSEAFF
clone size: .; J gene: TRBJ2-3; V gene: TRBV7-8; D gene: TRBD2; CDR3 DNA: TGTGCCAGCAGCTTTCCGGGACTAGCGGGAGAGGATACGCAGTATTTT; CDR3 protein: CASSFPGLAGEDTQYF
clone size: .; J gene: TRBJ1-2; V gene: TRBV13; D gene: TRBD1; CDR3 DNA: TGTGCCAGCAGCCTGGGGGTAGGGGGCGTATATGGCTACACCTTC; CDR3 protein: CASSLGVGGVYGYTF
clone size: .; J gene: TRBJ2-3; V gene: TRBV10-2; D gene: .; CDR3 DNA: TGCGCCAGCAGTGAGGTGGATACGCAGTATTTT; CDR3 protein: CASSEVDTQYF
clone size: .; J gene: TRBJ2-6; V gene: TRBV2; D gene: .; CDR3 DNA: TGTGCCAGCAGTGACATTGGCTCTGGGGCCAACGTCCTGACTTTC; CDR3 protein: CASSDIGSGANVLTF
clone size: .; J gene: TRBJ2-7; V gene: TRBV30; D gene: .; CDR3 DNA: TGTGCCTGGAGTGTACTCGGGACAAGGTCGGACGAGCAGTACTTC; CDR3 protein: CAWSVLGTRSDEQYF
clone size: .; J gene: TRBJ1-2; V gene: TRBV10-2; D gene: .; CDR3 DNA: TGCGCCAGCAGTGAGAGTTCGAGAACCGCTGCCTACACCTTC; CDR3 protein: CASSESSRTAAYTF
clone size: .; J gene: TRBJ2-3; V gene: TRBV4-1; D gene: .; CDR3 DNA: TGCGCCAGCAGCCTCCTGCAGGCGGGAACAGATACGCAGTATTTT; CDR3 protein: CASSLLQAGTDTQYF
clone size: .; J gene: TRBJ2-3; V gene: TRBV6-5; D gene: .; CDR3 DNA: TGTGCCAGCACCGGAGGGGCAGATACGCAGTATTTT; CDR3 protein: CASTGGADTQYF
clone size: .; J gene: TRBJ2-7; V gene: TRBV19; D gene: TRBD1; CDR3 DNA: TGTGCCAGTTCCCATCCGGGACAGGGACCCTACGAGCAGTACTTC; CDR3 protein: CASSHPGQGPYEQYF
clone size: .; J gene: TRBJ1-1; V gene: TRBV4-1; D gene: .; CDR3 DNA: TGCGCCAGCAGCCCCGGGGCTTTGAACACTGAAGCTTTCTTT; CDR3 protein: CASSPGALNTEAFF
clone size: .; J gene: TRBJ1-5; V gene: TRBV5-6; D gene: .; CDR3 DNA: TGTGCCAGCAGCTATGGGGGCGGAAACAATCAGCCCCAGCATTTT; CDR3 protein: CASSYGGGNNQPQHF
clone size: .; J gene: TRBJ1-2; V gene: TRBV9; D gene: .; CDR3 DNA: TGTGCCAGCAGGGAGGAAGGTGGCTACACCTTC; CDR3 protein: CASREEGGYTF
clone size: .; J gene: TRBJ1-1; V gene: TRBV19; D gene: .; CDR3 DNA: TGTGCCAGTAGTGCGATGGACGGAGGGAACACTGAAGCTTTCTTT; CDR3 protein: CASSAMDGGNTEAFF
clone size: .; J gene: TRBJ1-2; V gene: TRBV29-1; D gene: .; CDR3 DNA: TGCAGCGTTGAGGAAGGCGGTGGCTACACCTTC; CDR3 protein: CSVEEGGGYTF
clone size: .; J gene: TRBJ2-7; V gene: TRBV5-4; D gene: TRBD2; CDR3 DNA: TGTGCCAGCAGCCCAGGACTAGCGGGAGCCTTTTACGAGCAGTACTTC; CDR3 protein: CASSPGLAGAFYEQYF
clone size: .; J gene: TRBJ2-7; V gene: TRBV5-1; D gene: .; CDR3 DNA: TGCGCCAGCAGCGGCCCCTCCTCCTCCTACGAGCAGTACTTC; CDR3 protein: CASSGPSSSYEQYF
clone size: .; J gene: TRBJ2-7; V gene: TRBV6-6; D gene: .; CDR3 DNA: TGTGCCAGCAGCTGGACAGCCGGGCGCTCCTACGAGCAGTACTTC; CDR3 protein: CASSWTAGRSYEQYF
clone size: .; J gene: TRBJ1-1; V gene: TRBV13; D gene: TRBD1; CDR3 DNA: TGTGCCAGCAGTCCCGGACAGGGAGAGACTGAAGCTTTCTTT; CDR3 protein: CASSPGQGETEAFF
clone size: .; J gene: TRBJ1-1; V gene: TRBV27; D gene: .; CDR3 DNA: TGTGCCAGCATCCAGTGGGGCACTGAAGCTTTCTTT; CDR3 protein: CASIQWGTEAFF
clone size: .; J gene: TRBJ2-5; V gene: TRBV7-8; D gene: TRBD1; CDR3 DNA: TGTGCCAGCAGCTGGGACAGGGGTTGGGAGACCCAGTACTTC; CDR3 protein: CASSWDRGWETQYF
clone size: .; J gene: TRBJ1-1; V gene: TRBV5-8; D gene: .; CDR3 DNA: TGTGCCAGCAGCTTGGCAGTGAACACTGAAGCTTTCTTT; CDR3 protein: CASSLAVNTEAFF
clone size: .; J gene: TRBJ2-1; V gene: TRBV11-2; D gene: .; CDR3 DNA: TGTGCCAGCAGCCCGACCGGGGGAGGTAATGAGCAGTTCTTC; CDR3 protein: CASSPTGGGNEQFF
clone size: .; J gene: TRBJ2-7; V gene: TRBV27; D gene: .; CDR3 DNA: TGTGCCAGCAGTTTATGGGGCGGCGAGCAGTACTTC; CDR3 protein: CASSLWGGEQYF
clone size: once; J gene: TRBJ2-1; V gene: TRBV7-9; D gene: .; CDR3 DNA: TGTGCCAGCAGCGGTACAGGGGAGCAGTTCTTC; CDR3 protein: CASSGTGEQFF
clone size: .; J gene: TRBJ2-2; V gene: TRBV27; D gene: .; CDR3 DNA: TGTGCCAGCAGTTTCCTCCAGCCGAACACCGGGGAGCTGTTTTTT; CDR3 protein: CASSFLQPNTGELFF
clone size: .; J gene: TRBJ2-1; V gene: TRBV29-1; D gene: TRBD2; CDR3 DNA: TGCAGCGCCCGGGACGGGAGGGCCGCGTACAATGAGCAGTTCTTC; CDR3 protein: CSARDGRAAYNEQFF
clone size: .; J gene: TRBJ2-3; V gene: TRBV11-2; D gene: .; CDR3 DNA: TGTGCCAGCAGCTTAGATCTCGCGGGGAGCACAGATACGCAGTATTTT; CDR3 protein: CASSLDLAGSTDTQYF
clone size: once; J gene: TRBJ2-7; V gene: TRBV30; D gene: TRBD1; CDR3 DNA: TGTGCCTGGACAAAGGGACAGACAGACTACGAGCAGTACTTC; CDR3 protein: CAWTKGQTDYEQYF
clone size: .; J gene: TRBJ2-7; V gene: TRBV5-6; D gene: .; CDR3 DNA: TGTGCCAGCAGCTATAGTGCAGGGTTCGGCGAGCAGTACTTC; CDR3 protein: CASSYSAGFGEQYF
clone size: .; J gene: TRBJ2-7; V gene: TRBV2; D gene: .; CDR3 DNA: TGTGCCAGCAGTGAAGCGCTTCGGTGGGGGCCCGGGCGCGAGCAGTACTTC; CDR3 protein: CASSEALRWGPGREQYF